These 5 T cell receptor beta chains were all obtained from the same sample, sequenced in a study of cytomegalovirus exposure and HLA in healthy donors. With 60 Vbeta and 13 Jbeta primers, the PCR was carried out. Method: immunoSEQ multiplex PCR; TCRdb's copy keeps in-frame clones and lacks some. The repertoire includes 170,000 or so clones, approximately 78% of them detected once, and over 10% sits in the top ten. Sequenced input: PBMCs. The receptors shown here come from a woman aged 50 to 65 in good health and CMV-seropositive.

This clone has a single count. The chain has TRBV19 and TRBJ2-3; a weak D match, TRBD2 (5 bases). From germline, CDR1 is LNHDA and CDR2 SQIVND (reference sequence). The germline V and J ends were trimmed by 4 bases and 5 bases, with 16 bases remaining between them. This CDR3 spans 15 amino acids. The CDR3 spells CASSTLASGGDTQYF. The CDR3, as DNA: TGTGCCAGTAGTACTCTAGCCTCCGGTGGAGATACGCAGTATTTT. The full variable domain, completed using reference TRBV19 and TRBJ2-3, is DGGITQSPKYLFRKEGQNVTLSCEQNLNHDAMYWYRQDPGQGLRLIYYSQIVNDFQKGDIAEGYSVSREKKESFPLTVTSAQKNPTAFYLCASSTLASGGDTQYFGPGTRLTVL.

The V gene is TRBV30, the J gene TRBJ2-7; the match to TRBD1 covers 7 bases. The CDR3 is 15 amino acids. The ends lost 0 bases at V and 8 bases at J; junction bases unmatched: 13. Germline V gene sequence: CDR1 GTSNPN, CDR2 SVGIG (reference sequence). The CDR3 nucleotides read TGTGCCTGGAGTGTTAGGCGGCAGGGGGAAGTAAAGCAGTACTTC. Amino acids: CAWSVRRQGEVKQYF.

V usage is TRBV4-2 and J usage is TRBJ2-5; 10 bases fit TRBD2. Germline V gives CDR1 LGHNA, CDR2 YNFKEQ. The CDR3 covers 15 residues. Trimming cost V 1 base and J 3 bases; bases outside gene matches: 2. CDR3 bases: TGTGCCAGCAGCCAAGGGACTAGCGGTAAAGAGACCCAGTACTTC. This translates into CASSQGTSGKETQYF.

Here the CDR3 DNA reads TGTGCCAGCAGTCCCTGGGACAGGGGATACGAGCAGTACTTC. This gives the protein CASSPWDRGYEQYF. The rearrangement uses TRBV25-1 and TRBJ2-5, with 10 bases fitting TRBD1. The J call may be mistaken, given a closer DNA end match to TRBJ2-7. Germline assignment: CDR1 MGHDK and CDR2 SYGVNS. The CDR3 sequence is 14 residues long.

The chain has TRBV6-6 and TRBJ2-5; 9 nucleotides match TRBD1. Trimming took 5 bases from V and 11 from J; bases not matched to a gene: 12. The CDR3 has 14 amino acids. Per the germline V gene, CDR1 is MNHNY and CDR2 is SVGAGI (reference sequence). The CDR3: CASSRQGEASEQYF. The CDR3 bases are TGTGCCAGCAGTCGACAGGGGGAAGCATCTGAGCAGTACTTC.